Sequencing of this T cell receptor (beta chain) was carried out in a study of T cells in Graves' hyperthyroidism and ophthalmopathy. Orbital computed tomography, thyroid ultrasound, serum thyroxine and TRAb, and clinical symptoms together informed the diagnoses. RNA transcripts were the template for amplifying TCR beta CDR3 regions. Initially, a first-round RT-PCR of the TCR CDR3 employed the HTBI primer set. Each CDR3 protein gets one entry after TCRdb re-called the multiplex PCR reads with MiXCR. The profile covers around 520,000 distinct CDR3 sequences, with roughly 14% appearing a single time and 15% to 20% taken by the ten largest. The CDR3 covers 16 residues. V gave up 6 bases and J gave up 7 bases, with 23 bases separating them. Germline CDR1 SNHLY, CDR2 FYNNEI.

Sequencing input: blood. The source is a young woman with Graves' hyperthyroidism. The chain recombines TRBV2 with TRBJ2-3, with a possible D match to TRBD2 (6 bases). CDR3 bases: TGTGCCAGCAGGGGCCCTACTAGCACTGATTATTATACGCAGTATTTT. It codes for CASRGPTSTDYYTQYF.